This entry features one TCR beta chain sequence. Its specific antigen is unknown. One base away there is no much larger clone; base qualities are not given. The twin pairs came from the European Cystic Fibrosis Twin and Sibling Study Cohort, a cohort that recruited patients from over a hundred CF clinics across 14 European countries. Zygosity and CFTR genotype were verified in-house, and zygosity was tested by multiplex PCR of nine short tandem repeat loci. Peripheral blood was sampled from each twin, and clinical parameters were recorded on the day of blood sampling. Phenol/chloroform extraction was used to isolate genomic DNA from peripheral blood cells, and the DNA was then kept in TE buffer at 4 degrees C. This entry comes from a study of monozygotic twins with cystic fibrosis listed by TCRdb under 2021. Study-level background: Around 3 micrograms of fragmented DNA went through 15 PCR cycles to produce barcoded libraries. Data for three of the twin pairs had previously been reported in another context. The study compared TCR beta repertoires within and between 16 monozygotic twin pairs with cystic fibrosis to assess genetic influence on V and J gene usage. The cohort comprised ten female and six male twin pairs aged roughly 2.0 to 40 years, median approximately 8.8 years, mostly children and adolescents. On the day blood was drawn, the twins' weight-for-height and FEVPerc (FEV1 disease centile) were ranked against those of the roughly 990 cohort participants. Here is what the overall study found, with its caveats: Simpson clonality was generally low (median approximately 0.0091), suggesting a naive-dominated repertoire, with higher clonality in the most severely affected patients. V gene usage was most similar to the co-twin for 13 of 16 pairs, and J usage for 8 of 16 pairs, suggesting genetic constraints. No association turned up between shared CDR3 numbers and age, concordance or disease severity, and the cohort was small. Significantly higher nucleotide-identical clonotype sharing was observed within monozygotic CF twin pairs than between unrelated CF individuals (P = 0.000026, Mann-Whitney).

As encoded in the germline V gene, CDR1 is MNHEY while CDR2 is SVGAGI. After removal of 5 bases from V and 7 bases from J, the junction retains 12 bases not matched to a gene. The CDR3 runs 15 amino acids, cysteine and phenylalanine included. The retained sequence is limited to the CDR3, 45 bases, with the frame set at the first base. Following the manufacturer's instructions, TCR beta CDR3 regions were amplified by multiplex PCR with the immunoSEQ immune profiling system. An Illumina NextSeq system was used to carry out the sequencing. In the authors' own workflow: The immunoSEQ Analyzer platform handled processing of the sequence data, and clonality was calculated by taking the square root of Simpson's index of productive rearrangements. Similarity in V and J usage was quantified by Jensen-Shannon distance, and CDR3 generation probabilities were calculated with OLGA. The researchers looked up shared CDR3 sequences in the immuneACCESS database (August 2020) and in VDJdb (December 2020). Sourced from immuneACCESS, this table was stored by TCRdb with only in-frame sequences that have V and J called. A share of the clones is absent; for the studies checked, an unresolved V gene accounts for under half, and the remainder has no known explanation. Clone size and the V and J calls come from that table; the DNA yielded D and trimming. This sample is represented by about 32,000 clones; 92% of them were singletons. The ten largest clones capture around 0.99% of the sample.

The rearrangement combines TRBV6-5 with TRBJ2-7; TRBD1 lines up with 9 middle nucleotides. The material sequenced was blood. The sequence came from a girl aged 2-15 years with cystic fibrosis. The DNA sequence follows: TGTGCCAGCAGTCCCCCGGGACAGGGAGTTTTGGAGCAGTACTTC. The translation is CASSPPGQGVLEQYF.